This T cell receptor beta chain derives from a study of T cells in Graves' hyperthyroidism and ophthalmopathy. Findings and limits, study-wide: The model predicted ophthalmopathy a median about 6.6 months before onset.

This CDR3 is 13 amino acids long. Germline CDR1 is DFQATT and CDR2 is SNEGSKA (reference sequence). After removal of 7 bases from V and 7 bases from J, the junction contained 10 bases not matched to a gene. The CDR3 regions of TCR beta were amplified from RNA transcripts. A set of HTBI primers served as the primers for a first-round RT-PCR of the TCR CDR3. MiXCR, run by TCRdb on the multiplex PCR reads, gives a single entry per CDR3 protein. The sample includes approximately 570,000 distinct CDR3 sequences, just under 20% of them seen just once. As for this clonotype: Its antigen remains unknown.

The chain links TRBV20-1 to TRBJ2-1; 7 nucleotides match TRBD1. Material: blood. This sequence was found in a man aged 35 to 55 with Graves' ophthalmopathy. In DNA, the CDR3 is TGCAGTGTTAGGGGGCAGGGGGAGAATGAGCAGTTCTTC. As protein: CSVRGQGENEQFF.